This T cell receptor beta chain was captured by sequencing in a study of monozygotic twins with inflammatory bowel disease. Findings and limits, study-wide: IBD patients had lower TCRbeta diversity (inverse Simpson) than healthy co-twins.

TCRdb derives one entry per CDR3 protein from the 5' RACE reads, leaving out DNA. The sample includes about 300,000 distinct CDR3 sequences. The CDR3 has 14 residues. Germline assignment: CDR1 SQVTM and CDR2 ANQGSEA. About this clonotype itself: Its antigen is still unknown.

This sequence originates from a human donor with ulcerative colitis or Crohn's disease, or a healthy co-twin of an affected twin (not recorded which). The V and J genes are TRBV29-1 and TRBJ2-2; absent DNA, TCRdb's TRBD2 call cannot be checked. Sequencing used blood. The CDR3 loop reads CSAWRGDNTGELFF.